Described below is a single T cell receptor (beta chain) sequence and its context. Its antigen is unidentified. This sample was taken from a study of identical twins. CDR3 size: 20 residues. V was pared by 3 bases and J by 7 bases, with 22 bases of the junction left unmatched. Germline CDR1 and CDR2: LNHDA and SQIVND (reference sequence). All donors were healthy Caucasians. Study findings and constraints: Models underestimated how often monozygotic twins shared out-of-frame TCR alpha.

Template switching introduced a universal primer site, and the cDNA bore unique molecular identifiers. MiXCR, applied by TCRdb to the 5' RACE reads, yields one record per CDR3 protein. The repertoire consists of roughly 570,000 distinct CDR3 sequences, with 9.6% occurring once and the leading ten covering under 3%. These records were also assigned to another study, of yellow fever vaccine responses in identical twins.

Sequencing was performed on PBMCs. This clonotype was obtained from a young woman in good health. This chain uses TRBV19 with TRBJ2-1, with 9 positions matching TRBD2. The CDR3 here is CASSIRWIFGQREVSNEQFF. The CDR3 nucleotides read TGTGCCAGTAGTATCCGCTGGATTTTCGGCCAGCGGGAGGTTTCTAATGAGCAGTTCTTC.